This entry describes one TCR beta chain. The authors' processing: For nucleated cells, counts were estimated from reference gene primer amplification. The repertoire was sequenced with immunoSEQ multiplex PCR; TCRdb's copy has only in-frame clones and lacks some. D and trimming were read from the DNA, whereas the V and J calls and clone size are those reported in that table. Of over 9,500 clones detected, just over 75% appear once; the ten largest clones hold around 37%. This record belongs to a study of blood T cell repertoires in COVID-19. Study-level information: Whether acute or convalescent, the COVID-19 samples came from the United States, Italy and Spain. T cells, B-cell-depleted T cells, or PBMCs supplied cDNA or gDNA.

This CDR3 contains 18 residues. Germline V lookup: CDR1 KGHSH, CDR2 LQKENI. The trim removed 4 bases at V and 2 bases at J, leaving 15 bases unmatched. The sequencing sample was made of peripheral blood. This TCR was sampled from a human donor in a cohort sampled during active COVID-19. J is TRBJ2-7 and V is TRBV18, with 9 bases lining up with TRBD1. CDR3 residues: CASSRSPGTGILPYEQYF. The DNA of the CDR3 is TGTGCCAGCTCACGGAGTCCCGGGACAGGGATACTGCCCTACGAGCAGTACTTC.